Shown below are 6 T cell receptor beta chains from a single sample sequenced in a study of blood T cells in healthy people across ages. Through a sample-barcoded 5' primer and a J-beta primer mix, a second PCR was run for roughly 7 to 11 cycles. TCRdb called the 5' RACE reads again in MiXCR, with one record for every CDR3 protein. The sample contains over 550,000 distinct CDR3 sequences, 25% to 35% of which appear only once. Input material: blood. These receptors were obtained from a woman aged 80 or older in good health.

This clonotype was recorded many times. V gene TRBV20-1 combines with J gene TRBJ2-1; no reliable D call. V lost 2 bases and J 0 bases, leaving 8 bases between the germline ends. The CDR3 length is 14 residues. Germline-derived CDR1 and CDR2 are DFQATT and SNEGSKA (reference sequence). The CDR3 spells CSARQLSSYNEQFF. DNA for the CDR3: TGCAGTGCTAGACAGCTTAGCTCCTACAATGAGCAGTTCTTC.

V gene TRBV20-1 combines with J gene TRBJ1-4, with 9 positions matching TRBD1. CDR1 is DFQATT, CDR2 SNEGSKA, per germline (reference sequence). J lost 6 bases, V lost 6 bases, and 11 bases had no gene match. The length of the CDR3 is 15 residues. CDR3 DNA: TGCAGTGCGCAGCCGTCGGGACAGGGCTATGAAAAACTGTTTTTT. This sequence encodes CSAQPSGQGYEKLFF.

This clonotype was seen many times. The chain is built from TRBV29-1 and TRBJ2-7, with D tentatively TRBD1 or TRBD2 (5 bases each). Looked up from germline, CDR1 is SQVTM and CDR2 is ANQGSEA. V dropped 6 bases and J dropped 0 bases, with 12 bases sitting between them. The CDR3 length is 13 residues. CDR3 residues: CSVGWGSSYEQYF. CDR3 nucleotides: TGCAGCGTGGGGTGGGGGAGCTCCTACGAGCAGTACTTC.

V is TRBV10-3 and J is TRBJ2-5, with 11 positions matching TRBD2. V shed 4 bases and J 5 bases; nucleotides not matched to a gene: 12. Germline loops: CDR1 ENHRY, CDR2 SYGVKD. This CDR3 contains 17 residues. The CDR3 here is CAISGGLADLFGETQYF. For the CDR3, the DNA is TGTGCCATCAGTGGGGGACTAGCGGACCTGTTTGGGGAGACCCAGTACTTC.

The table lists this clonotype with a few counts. The CDR3 sequence is CAWNFGASGTEAFF. For the CDR3, the DNA is TGTGCCTGGAACTTTGGGGCCTCGGGCACTGAAGCTTTCTTT. The rearrangement uses TRBV30 and TRBJ1-1; a weak D match, TRBD1 (5 bases). The CDR3 is 14 residues long. V was shortened by 4 bases and J by 4 bases, with 16 bases between the two germline ends. CDR1 and CDR2 from the germline V gene are GTSNPN and SVGIG (reference sequence).

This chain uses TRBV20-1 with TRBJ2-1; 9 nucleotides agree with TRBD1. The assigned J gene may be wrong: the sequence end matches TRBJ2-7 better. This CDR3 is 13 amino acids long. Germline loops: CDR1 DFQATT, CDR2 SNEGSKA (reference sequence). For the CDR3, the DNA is TGCAGTGTCGCGGGACAGGGTTACAATGAGCAGTACTTC. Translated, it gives CSVAGQGYNEQYF.